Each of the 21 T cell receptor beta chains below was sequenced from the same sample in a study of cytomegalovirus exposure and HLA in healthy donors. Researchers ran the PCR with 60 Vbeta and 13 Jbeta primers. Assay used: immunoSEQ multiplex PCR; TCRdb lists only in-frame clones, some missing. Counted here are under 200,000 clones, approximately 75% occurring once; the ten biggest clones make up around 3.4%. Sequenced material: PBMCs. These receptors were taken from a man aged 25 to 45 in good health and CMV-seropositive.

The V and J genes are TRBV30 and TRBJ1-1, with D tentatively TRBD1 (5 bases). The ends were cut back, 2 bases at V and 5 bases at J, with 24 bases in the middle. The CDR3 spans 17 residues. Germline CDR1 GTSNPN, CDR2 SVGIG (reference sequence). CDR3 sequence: CAWSLKGRQWGGTEAFF. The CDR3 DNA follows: TGTGCCTGGAGTCTGAAGGGACGCCAGTGGGGAGGAACTGAAGCTTTCTTT.

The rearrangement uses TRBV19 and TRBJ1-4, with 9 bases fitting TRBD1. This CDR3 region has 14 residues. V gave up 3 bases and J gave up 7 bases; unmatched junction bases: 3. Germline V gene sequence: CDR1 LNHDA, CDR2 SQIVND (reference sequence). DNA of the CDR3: TGTGCCAGTAGTATCGGACAGGGGTCTGAAAAACTGTTTTTT. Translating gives CASSIGQGSEKLFF.

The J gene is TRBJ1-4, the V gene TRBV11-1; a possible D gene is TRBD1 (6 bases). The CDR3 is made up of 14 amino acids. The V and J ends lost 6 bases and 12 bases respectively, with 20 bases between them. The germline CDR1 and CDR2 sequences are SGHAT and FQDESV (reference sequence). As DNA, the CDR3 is TGTGCCAGCAGATTGCAGGAGGCGGCAGGGGAACTGTTTTTT. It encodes CASRLQEAAGELFF.

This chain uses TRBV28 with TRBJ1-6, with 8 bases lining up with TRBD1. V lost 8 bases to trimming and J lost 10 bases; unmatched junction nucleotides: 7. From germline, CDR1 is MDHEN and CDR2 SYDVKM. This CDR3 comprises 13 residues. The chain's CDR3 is CASGQGPLSPLHF. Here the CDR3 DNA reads TGTGCCAGCGGACAGGGACCTCTATCACCCCTCCACTTT.

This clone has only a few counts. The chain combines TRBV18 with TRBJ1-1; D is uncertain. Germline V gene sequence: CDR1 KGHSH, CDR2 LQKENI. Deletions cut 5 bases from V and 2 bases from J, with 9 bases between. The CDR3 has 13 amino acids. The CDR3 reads CASSSQANTEAFF. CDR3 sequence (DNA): TGTGCCAGCTCATCACAAGCAAACACTGAAGCTTTCTTT. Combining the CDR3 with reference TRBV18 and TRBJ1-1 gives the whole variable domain NAGVMQNPRHLVRRRGQEARLRCSPMKGHSHVYWYRQLPEEGLKFMVYLQKENIIDESGMPKERFSAEFPKEGPSILRIQQVVRGDSAAYFCASSSQANTEAFFGQGTRLTVV.

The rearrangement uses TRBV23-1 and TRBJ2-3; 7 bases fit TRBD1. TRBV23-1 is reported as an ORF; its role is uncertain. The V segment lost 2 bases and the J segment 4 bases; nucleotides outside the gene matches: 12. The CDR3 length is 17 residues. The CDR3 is CASSQGLRQGGSDTQYF. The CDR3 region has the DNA TGCGCCAGCAGTCAAGGTTTGAGACAGGGTGGGTCAGATACGCAGTATTTT.

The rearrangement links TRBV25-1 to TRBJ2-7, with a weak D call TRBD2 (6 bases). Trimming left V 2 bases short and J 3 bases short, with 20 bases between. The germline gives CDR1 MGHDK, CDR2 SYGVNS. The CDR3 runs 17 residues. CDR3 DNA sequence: TGTGCCAGCAGTGAAGGGGGTGGCGGGACGGAATTCTACGAGCAGTACTTC. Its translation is CASSEGGGGTEFYEQYF.

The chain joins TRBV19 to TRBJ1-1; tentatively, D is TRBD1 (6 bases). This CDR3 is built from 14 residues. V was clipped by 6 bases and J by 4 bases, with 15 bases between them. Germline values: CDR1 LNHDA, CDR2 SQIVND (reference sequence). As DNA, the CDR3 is TGTGCCAGTAGAACCAAGGGGGTCCCCACTGAAGCTTTCTTT. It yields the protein CASRTKGVPTEAFF.

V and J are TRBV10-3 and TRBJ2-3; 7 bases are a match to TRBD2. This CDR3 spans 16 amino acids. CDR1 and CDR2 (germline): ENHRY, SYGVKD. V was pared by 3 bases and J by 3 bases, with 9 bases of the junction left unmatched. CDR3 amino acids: CAISDPDGGITDTQYF. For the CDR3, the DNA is TGTGCCATCAGTGACCCAGACGGGGGGATAACAGATACGCAGTATTTT.

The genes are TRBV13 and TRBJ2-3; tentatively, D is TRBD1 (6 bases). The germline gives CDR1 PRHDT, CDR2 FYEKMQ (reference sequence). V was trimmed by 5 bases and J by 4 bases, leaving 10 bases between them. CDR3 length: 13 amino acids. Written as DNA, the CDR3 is TGTGCCAGCAGCAGTACAGGGCCAGATACGCAGTATTTT. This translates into CASSSTGPDTQYF.

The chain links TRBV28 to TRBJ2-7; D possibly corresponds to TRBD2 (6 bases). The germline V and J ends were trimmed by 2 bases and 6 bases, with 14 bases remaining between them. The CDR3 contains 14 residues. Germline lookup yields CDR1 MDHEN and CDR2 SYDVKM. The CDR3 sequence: CASSLGLARLEQYF. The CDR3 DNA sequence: TGTGCCAGCAGTTTAGGTCTAGCGCGACTCGAGCAGTACTTC.

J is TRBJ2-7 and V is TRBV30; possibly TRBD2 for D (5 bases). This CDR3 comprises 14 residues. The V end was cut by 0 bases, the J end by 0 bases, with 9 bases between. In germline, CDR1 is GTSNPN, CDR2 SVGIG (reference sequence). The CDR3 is CAWSVGESSYEQYF. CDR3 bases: TGTGCCTGGAGTGTTGGGGAGAGCTCCTACGAGCAGTACTTC.

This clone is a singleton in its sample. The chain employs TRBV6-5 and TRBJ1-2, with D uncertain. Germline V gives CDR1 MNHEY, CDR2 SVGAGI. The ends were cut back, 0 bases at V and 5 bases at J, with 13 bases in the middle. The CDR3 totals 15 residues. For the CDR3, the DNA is TGTGCCAGCAGTTACTCGATGGCTAGTACTTATGGCTACACCTTC. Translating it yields CASSYSMASTYGYTF.

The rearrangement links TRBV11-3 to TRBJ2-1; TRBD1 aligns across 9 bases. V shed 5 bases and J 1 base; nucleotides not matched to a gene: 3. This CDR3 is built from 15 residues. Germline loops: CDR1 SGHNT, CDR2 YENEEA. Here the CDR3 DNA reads TGTGCCAGCAGCCCGGGACAGGGTTCCTACAATGAGCAGTTCTTC. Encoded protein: CASSPGQGSYNEQFF.

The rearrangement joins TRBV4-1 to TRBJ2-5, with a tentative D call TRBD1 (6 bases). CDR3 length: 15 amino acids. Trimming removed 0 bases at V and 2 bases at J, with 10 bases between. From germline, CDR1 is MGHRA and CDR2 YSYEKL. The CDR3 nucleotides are TGCGCCAGCAGCCAAGATGAGACAGGTCAAGAGACCCAGTACTTC. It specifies CASSQDETGQETQYF.

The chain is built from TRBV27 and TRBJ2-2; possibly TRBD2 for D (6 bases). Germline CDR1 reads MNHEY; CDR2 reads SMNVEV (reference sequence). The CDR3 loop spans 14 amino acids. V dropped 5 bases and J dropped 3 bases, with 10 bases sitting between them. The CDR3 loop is CASSGGQHTGELFF. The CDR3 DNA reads TGTGCCAGCAGTGGAGGGCAACACACCGGGGAGCTGTTTTTT.

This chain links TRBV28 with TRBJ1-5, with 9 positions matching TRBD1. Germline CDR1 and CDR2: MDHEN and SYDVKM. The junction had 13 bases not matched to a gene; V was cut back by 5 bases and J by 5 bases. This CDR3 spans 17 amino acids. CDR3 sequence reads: CASSQFRSGTGYQPQHF. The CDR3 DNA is TGTGCCAGCAGTCAGTTCCGATCCGGGACAGGGTATCAGCCCCAGCATTTT.

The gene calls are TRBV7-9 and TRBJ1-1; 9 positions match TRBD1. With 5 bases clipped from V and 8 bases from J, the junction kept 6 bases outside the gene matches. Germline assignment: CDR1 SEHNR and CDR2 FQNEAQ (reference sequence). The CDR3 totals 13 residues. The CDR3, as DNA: TGTGCCAGCAGCCTGGACAGGGGAGTCGAAGCTTTCTTT. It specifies CASSLDRGVEAFF.

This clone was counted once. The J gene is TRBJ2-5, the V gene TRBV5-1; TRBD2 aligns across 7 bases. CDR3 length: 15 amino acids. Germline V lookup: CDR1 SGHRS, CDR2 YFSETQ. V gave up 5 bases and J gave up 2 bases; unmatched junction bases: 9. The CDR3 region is CASRYRDYPQETQYF. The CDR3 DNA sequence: TGCGCCAGCAGATACCGGGACTACCCACAAGAGACCCAGTACTTC. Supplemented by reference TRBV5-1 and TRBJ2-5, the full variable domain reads KAGVTQTPRYLIKTRGQQVTLSCSPISGHRSVSWYQQTPGQGLQFLFEYFSETQRNKGNFPGRFSGRQFSNSRSEMNVSTLELGDSALYLCASRYRDYPQETQYFGPGTRLLVL.

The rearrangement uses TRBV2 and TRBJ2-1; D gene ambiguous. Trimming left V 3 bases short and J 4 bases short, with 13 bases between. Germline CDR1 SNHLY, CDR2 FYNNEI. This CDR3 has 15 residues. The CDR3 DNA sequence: TGTGCCAGCAGTGACCCCACGACTGGGTACAATGAGCAGTTCTTC. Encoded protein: CASSDPTTGYNEQFF.

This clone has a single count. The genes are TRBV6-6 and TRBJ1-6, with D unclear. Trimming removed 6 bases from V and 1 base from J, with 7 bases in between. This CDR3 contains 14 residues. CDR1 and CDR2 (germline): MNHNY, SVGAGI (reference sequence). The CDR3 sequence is CASRSGSYNSPLHF. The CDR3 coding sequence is TGTGCCAGCAGGTCGGGGTCCTATAATTCACCCCTCCACTTT.